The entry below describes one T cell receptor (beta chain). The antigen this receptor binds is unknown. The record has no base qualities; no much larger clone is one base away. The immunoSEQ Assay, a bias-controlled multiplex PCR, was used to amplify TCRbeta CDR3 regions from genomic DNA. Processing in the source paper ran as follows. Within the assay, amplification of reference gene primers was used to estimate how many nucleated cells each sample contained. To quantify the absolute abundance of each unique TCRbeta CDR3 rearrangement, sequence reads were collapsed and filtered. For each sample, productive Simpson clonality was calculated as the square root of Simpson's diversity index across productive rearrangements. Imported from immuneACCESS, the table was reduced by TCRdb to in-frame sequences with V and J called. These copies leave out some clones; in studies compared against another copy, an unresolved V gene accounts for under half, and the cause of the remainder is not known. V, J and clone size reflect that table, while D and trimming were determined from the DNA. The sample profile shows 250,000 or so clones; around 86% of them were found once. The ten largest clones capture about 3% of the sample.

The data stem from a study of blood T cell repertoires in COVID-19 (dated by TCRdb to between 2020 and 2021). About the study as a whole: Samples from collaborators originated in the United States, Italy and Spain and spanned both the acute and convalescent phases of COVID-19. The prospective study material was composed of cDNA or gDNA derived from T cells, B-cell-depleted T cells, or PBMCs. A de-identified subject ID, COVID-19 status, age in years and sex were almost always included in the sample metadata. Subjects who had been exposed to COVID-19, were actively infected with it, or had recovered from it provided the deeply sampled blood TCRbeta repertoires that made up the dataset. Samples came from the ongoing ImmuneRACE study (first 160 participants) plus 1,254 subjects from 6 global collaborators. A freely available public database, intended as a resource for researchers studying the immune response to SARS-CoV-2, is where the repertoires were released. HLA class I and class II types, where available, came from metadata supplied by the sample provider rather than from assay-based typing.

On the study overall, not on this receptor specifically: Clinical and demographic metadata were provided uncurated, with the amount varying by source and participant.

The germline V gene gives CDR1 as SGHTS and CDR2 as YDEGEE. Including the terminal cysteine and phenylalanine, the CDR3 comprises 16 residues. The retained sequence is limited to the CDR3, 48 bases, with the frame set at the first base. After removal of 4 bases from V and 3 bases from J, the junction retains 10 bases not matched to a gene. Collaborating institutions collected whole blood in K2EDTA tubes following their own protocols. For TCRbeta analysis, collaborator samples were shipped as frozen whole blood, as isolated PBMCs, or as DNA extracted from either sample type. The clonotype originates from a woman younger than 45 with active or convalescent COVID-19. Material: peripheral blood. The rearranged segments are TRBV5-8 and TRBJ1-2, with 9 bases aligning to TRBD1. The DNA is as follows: TGTGCCAGCAGCCGACATCGGACAGGGGTTGACTATGGCTACACCTTC. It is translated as CASSRHRTGVDYGYTF.